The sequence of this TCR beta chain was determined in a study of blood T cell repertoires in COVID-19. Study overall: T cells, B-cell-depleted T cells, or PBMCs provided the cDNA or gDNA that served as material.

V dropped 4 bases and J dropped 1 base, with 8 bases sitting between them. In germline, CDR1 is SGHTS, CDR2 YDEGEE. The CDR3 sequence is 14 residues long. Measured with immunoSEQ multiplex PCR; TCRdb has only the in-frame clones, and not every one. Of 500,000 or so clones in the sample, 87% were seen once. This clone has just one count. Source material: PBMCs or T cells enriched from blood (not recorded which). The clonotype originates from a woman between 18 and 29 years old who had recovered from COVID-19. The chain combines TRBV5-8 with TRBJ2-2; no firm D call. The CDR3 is CASSPLWNTGELFF. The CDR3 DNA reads TGTGCCAGCAGCCCCCTCTGGAACACCGGGGAGCTGTTTTTT. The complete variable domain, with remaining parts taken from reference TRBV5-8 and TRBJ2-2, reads EAGVTQSPTHLIKTRGQQATLRCSPISGHTSVYWYQQALGLGLQFLLWYDEGEERNRGNFPPRFSGRQFPNYSSELNVNALELEDSALYLCASSPLWNTGELFFGEGSRLTVL.